These 30 T cell receptor beta chains share one sample of origin, sequenced in a study of blood T cell repertoires in COVID-19 (dated by TCRdb to about 2020). The library was generated by the immunoSEQ multiplex PCR assay. TCRdb re-hosts the immuneACCESS table, in-frame sequences only. Its copies lack some clones; in the studies checked, an unresolved V gene accounts for under half of them, and the cause for the rest is not known. The sample records 90,000 to 150,000 clones, 80% to 90% of which are singletons. The ten largest make up approximately 27% of the sample. Sequences were obtained from peripheral blood. The origin of the receptors is a man in his 70s with active or convalescent COVID-19.

In DNA form, the CDR3 reads TGTGCCAGTAGCCCACTCTCCCCCACCAACCCCAATGAGCAGTTCTTC. Protein sequence: CASSPLSPTNPNEQFF. V usage is TRBV19 and J usage is TRBJ2-1; the D is unclear. V was cut by 6 bases and J by 6 bases, with 21 bases left in between. Germline lookup yields CDR1 LNHDA and CDR2 SQIVND (reference sequence). The CDR3 is made up of 16 amino acids. The full variable domain, its missing parts supplied by reference TRBV19 and TRBJ2-1, is DGGITQSPKYLFRKEGQNVTLSCEQNLNHDAMYWYRQDPGQGLRLIYYSQIVNDFQKGDIAEGYSVSREKKESFPLTVTSAQKNPTAFYLCASSPLSPTNPNEQFFGPGTRLTVL.

The chain recombines TRBV7-9 with TRBJ2-3; TRBD1 matches at 9 bases. The CDR3 totals 14 residues. Germline CDR1 and CDR2: SEHNR and FQNEAQ (reference sequence). The V gene end was trimmed by 6 bases and the J gene end by 3 bases; junction bases not matched to a gene: 4. The CDR3 coding sequence is TGTGCCAGCAGGCGACAGGGGGAGACAGATACGCAGTATTTT. Its protein is CASRRQGETDTQYF. Full variable domain (rest looked up from reference TRBV7-9 and TRBJ2-3): DTGVSQNPRHKITKRGQNVTFRCDPISEHNRLYWYRQTLGQGPEFLTYFQNEAQLEKSRLLSDRFSAERPKGSFSTLEIQRTEQGDSAMYLCASRRQGETDTQYFGPGTRLTVL.

This chain connects TRBV5-4 to TRBJ2-5; D is undetermined. Looked up from germline, CDR1 is SGHNT and CDR2 is YYREEE (reference sequence). The CDR3 spans 12 residues. V dropped 2 bases and J dropped 4 bases, with 6 bases sitting between them. CDR3 region: CASSLQLETQYF. The CDR3 DNA reads TGTGCCAGCAGCTTACAGTTAGAGACCCAGTACTTC.

The rearrangement joins TRBV27 to TRBJ1-2, with 9 bases identical to TRBD1. Trimming removed 5 bases from V and 3 bases from J; junction bases left unmatched: 4. Germline V gives CDR1 MNHEY, CDR2 SMNVEV (reference sequence). This CDR3 has 14 amino acids. CDR3 amino acids: CASSTGQGHYGYTF. In DNA, the CDR3 is TGTGCCAGCAGTACGGGACAGGGACACTATGGCTACACCTTC.

V and J are TRBV7-8 and TRBJ2-2; 9 bases are shared with TRBD1. With V trimmed by 7 bases and J by 3 bases, 6 bases remained unmatched. The CDR3 sequence is 15 residues long. Germline V gene data show CDR1 as SGHVS and CDR2 as FQNEAQ. Written as DNA, the CDR3 is TGTGCCAGCACCCCTAGACAGGGGGACACCGGGGAGCTGTTTTTT. It is translated as CASTPRQGDTGELFF. The variable domain in full, with the rest retrieved from reference TRBV7-8 and TRBJ2-2, is GAGVSQSPRYKVAKRGQDVALRCDPISGHVSLFWYQQALGQGPEFLTYFQNEAQLDKSGLPSDRFFAERPEGSVSTLKIQRTQQEDSAVYLCASTPRQGDTGELFFGEGSRLTVL.

This clone was found once. The chain is built from TRBV28 and TRBJ1-1, with 12 bases identical to TRBD1. This CDR3 has 17 amino acids. The germline gives CDR1 MDHEN, CDR2 SYDVKM. V dropped 9 bases and J dropped 0; count of bases not matched to a gene: 11. The CDR3 DNA is TGTGCCAGTAAACCTGGGACAGGGGGCGGGATGAACACTGAAGCTTTCTTT. Residues: CASKPGTGGGMNTEAFF.

The V and J genes are TRBV9 and TRBJ1-1; D is possibly TRBD1 (6 bases). The CDR3 spans 15 residues. With 3 bases removed from V and 1 base from J, the gap between germline ends came to 13 bases. CDR1 and CDR2 from the germline V gene are SGDLS and YYNGEE. The CDR3 DNA follows: TGTGCCAGCAGCGGTACAACAGGGAAGAACACTGAAGCTTTCTTT. Its protein product is CASSGTTGKNTEAFF.

The DNA of the CDR3 is TGCAGCGTCATCCCGGGCGGGGGGCGCCCCTACGAGCAGTACTTC. Translated, it gives CSVIPGGGRPYEQYF. The chain employs TRBV29-1 and TRBJ2-7; 8 nucleotides align to TRBD2. J gave up 2 bases and V 6 bases, and 12 bases lay outside the gene matches. The CDR3 is made up of 15 amino acids. In germline, CDR1 is SQVTM, CDR2 ANQGSEA.

The genes are TRBV18 and TRBJ2-3; D might be TRBD2 (6 bases). This CDR3 comprises 15 residues. CDR1 is KGHSH and CDR2 is LQKENI in the germline V gene. V was pared by 0 bases and J by 5 bases, with 12 bases between. This CDR3 is CASSPPGGGVDTQYF. The CDR3, as DNA: TGTGCCAGCTCACCACCGGGAGGAGGGGTAGATACGCAGTATTTT.

The CDR3, as DNA: TGTGCCAGCAGGTCACAGGGTTTTACTAACTATGGCTACACCTTC. Its translation: CASRSQGFTNYGYTF. V usage is TRBV28 and J usage is TRBJ1-2; D might be TRBD1 (6 bases). V was cut by 6 bases and J by 0 bases, with 14 bases left in between. CDR1 is MDHEN, CDR2 SYDVKM, per germline. This CDR3 region has 15 residues.

V and J are TRBV10-3 and TRBJ1-4; D unclear. The CDR3 covers 14 residues. In germline, CDR1 is ENHRY, CDR2 SYGVKD. With 4 bases removed from V and 4 bases from J, the gap between germline ends came to 10 bases. For the CDR3, the DNA is TGTGCCATCAGTGTATCGGGGAATAATGAAAAACTGTTTTTT. Encoded protein: CAISVSGNNEKLFF.

The chain has TRBV11-2 and TRBJ1-1; D remains ambiguous. The V gene's germline CDR1 is SGHAT and CDR2 FQNNGV. The length of the CDR3 is 13 residues. V lost 5 bases, J lost 1 base, and 8 bases lay in between. CDR3 nucleotides: TGTGCCAGCAGCCTCACAGAGAACACTGAAGCTTTCTTT. This codes for CASSLTENTEAFF.

The rearrangement joins TRBV6-5 to TRBJ2-1; unclear D gene. The germline V gene encodes CDR1 MNHEY and CDR2 SVGAGI. CDR3 size: 12 residues. V was cut by 8 bases and J by 7 bases, with 12 bases left in between. As DNA, the CDR3 is TGTGCCAGCGCAGCCATCAGGAATGAGCAGTTCTTC. Amino acid sequence: CASAAIRNEQFF.

In this sample, this clone turned up a few times. V and J are TRBV6-2 or TRBV6-3 and TRBJ1-3, with a possible D match to TRBD1 (6 bases). Germline V gene lookup returns CDR1 MNHEY and CDR2 SVGEGT. V was clipped by 4 bases and J by 0 bases, with 13 bases between them. This CDR3 is 16 amino acids long. This CDR3 reads CASSSSGTLSGNTIYF. The CDR3 DNA is TGTGCCAGCAGTTCATCCGGGACACTCTCTGGAAACACCATATATTTT.

V usage is TRBV2 and J usage is TRBJ1-3; a weak D match, TRBD1 (5 bases). Germline-derived CDR1 and CDR2 are SNHLY and FYNNEI. The CDR3 covers 14 residues. Between the trimmed V and J ends, which lost 10 bases and 1 base, there was a span of 14 bases. The CDR3 is CATVPRGSGNTIYF. CDR3 bases: TGTGCCACAGTCCCTCGGGGGTCTGGAAACACCATATATTTT.

This chain connects TRBV28 to TRBJ1-1, with no clear D. The CDR3 is 11 residues long. The V gene lost 2 bases and the J gene lost 7 bases, with 5 bases spanning the gap. Germline CDR1 reads MDHEN; CDR2 reads SYDVKM. The CDR3 DNA follows: TGTGCCAGCAGTTTAGAGGGTGAAGCTTTCTTT. Its translation: CASSLEGEAFF.

The chain couples TRBV28 to TRBJ1-4; D not certain. CDR3 length equals 13 residues. Trimming pared 6 bases from V and 5 bases from J, leaving 10 bases between. The germline gives CDR1 MDHEN, CDR2 SYDVKM. As DNA, the CDR3 is TGTGCCAGCAGCCCCCCCTCCAATGAAAAACTGTTTTTT. Translated: CASSPPSNEKLFF.

V gene TRBV7-9 combines with J gene TRBJ1-1, with D perhaps TRBD1 (6 bases). V gave up 5 bases and J gave up 6 bases, with 19 bases separating them. The CDR3 is 15 residues long. Germline V gene sequence: CDR1 SEHNR, CDR2 FQNEAQ (reference sequence). The DNA of the CDR3 is TGTGCCAGCAGCCCGACACAGGGTGTAGCACCTGAAGCTTTCTTT. Its protein is CASSPTQGVAPEAFF.

The V call is TRBV3-1 (or the pseudogene TRBV3-2), the J call TRBJ1-2, with a weak D call TRBD1 (6 bases). The CDR3 is 14 amino acids. Deletions cut 3 bases from V and 7 bases from J, with 15 bases between. Germline V CDR1 and CDR2: LGHDT, YNNKEL (reference sequence). The CDR3 bases are TGTGCCAGCAGCCATAGGCGGGGGCACGGTGGCTACACCTTC. The encoded protein is CASSHRRGHGGYTF.

The J gene is TRBJ1-1, the V gene TRBV18; 11 nucleotides match TRBD1. Per the germline V gene, CDR1 is KGHSH and CDR2 is LQKENI. This CDR3 is built from 15 residues. Losses at the gene ends were 5 bases for V and 4 bases for J; bases not matched to a gene: 6. Here the CDR3 DNA reads TGTGCCAGCTCAATTTCCGGGACAGGGGGCACTGAAGCTTTCTTT. Residues: CASSISGTGGTEAFF.

The V gene is TRBV2, the J gene TRBJ2-3; 9 bases are a match to TRBD2. This CDR3 has 14 residues. Germline V gives CDR1 SNHLY, CDR2 FYNNEI. The trim removed 6 bases at V and 2 bases at J, leaving 3 bases unmatched. CDR3 in DNA: TGTGCCAGCAGGCTAGCGGGGAACACAGATACGCAGTATTTT. It codes for CASRLAGNTDTQYF.

The CDR3 DNA sequence: TGTGCCATCAGTGAGGACAGGAACGAACGCTCTGAAGCTTTCTTT. Its translation: CAISEDRNERSEAFF. The chain has TRBV10-3 and TRBJ1-1; D is perhaps TRBD1 (6 bases). V lost 2 bases and J 6 bases, leaving 16 bases between the germline ends. Per germline, CDR1 ENHRY and CDR2 SYGVKD. CDR3 size: 15 residues.

The chain uses TRBV18 and TRBJ1-2; 11 bases match TRBD1. This CDR3 comprises 14 residues. The V gene end was trimmed by 3 bases and the J gene end by 3 bases; junction bases not matched to a gene: 0. The V gene's germline CDR1 is KGHSH and CDR2 LQKENI. The CDR3 here is CASSPGQGDYGYTF. The CDR3 DNA is TGTGCCAGCTCACCGGGACAGGGGGACTATGGCTACACCTTC. Full variable domain (rest looked up from reference TRBV18 and TRBJ1-2): NAGVMQNPRHLVRRRGQEARLRCSPMKGHSHVYWYRQLPEEGLKFMVYLQKENIIDESGMPKERFSAEFPKEGPSILRIQQVVRGDSAAYFCASSPGQGDYGYTFGSGTRLTVV.

The rearrangement joins TRBV21-1 to TRBJ2-7; the DNA was not compared with TRBD2, the D call given in the table. TRBV21-1 is described as a pseudogene. This CDR3 is 18 amino acids long. Written as DNA, the CDR3 is TGTGCCAGCAGCACTCCGAGCAGACTAGCGGGAGCGGAGTACGAGCAGTACTTC. Translating gives CASSTPSRLAGAEYEQYF.

The chain joins TRBV10-1 to TRBJ2-3; 8 nucleotides match TRBD1. The CDR3 has 15 amino acids. Germline assignment: CDR1 WNHNN and CDR2 SYGVQD (reference sequence). The V gene end was trimmed by 5 bases and the J gene end by 5 bases; junction bases not matched to a gene: 9. CDR3 in DNA: TGCGCCAGCAGTCCCGGACAGGGATCGAGAGATACGCAGTATTTT. This sequence encodes CASSPGQGSRDTQYF.

The gene calls are TRBV21-1 and TRBJ2-7; the tabulated D call, TRBD2, remains unverified against the DNA. TRBV21-1 is listed as a pseudogene. The CDR3 sequence is 16 residues long. The CDR3, as DNA: TGTGCCAGCAGCAAATTAGCTTCCCTCCTCTCCTACGAGCAGTACTTC. Protein sequence: CASSKLASLLSYEQYF.

J is TRBJ2-1 and V is TRBV18; 8 bases fit TRBD2. The CDR3 is made up of 16 amino acids. The germline V gene encodes CDR1 KGHSH and CDR2 LQKENI. Trimming took 2 bases from V and 6 from J; bases not matched to a gene: 9. The CDR3 sequence is CASSPATSGRVNEQFF. CDR3 DNA: TGTGCCAGCTCACCAGCTACTAGCGGCCGGGTCAATGAGCAGTTCTTC.

The V call is TRBV19, the J call TRBJ1-5; D unresolved. V dropped 0 bases and J dropped 5 bases, with 11 bases sitting between them. There are 15 residues in the CDR3. Germline CDR1 reads LNHDA; CDR2 reads SQIVND (reference sequence). CDR3 DNA: TGTGCCAGTAGTATAGATCGTGGCGGGTATCAGCCCCAGCATTTT. It is translated as CASSIDRGGYQPQHF.

This clone was detected only once. V usage is TRBV5-1 and J usage is TRBJ1-1; D is ambiguous. Trimming stripped 9 bases from V and 7 bases from J, with 7 bases between. The germline V gene encodes CDR1 SGHRS and CDR2 YFSETQ. There are 9 residues in the CDR3. The CDR3 is CAIYGEAFF. CDR3 sequence (DNA): TGCGCCATCTACGGTGAAGCTTTCTTT.

The chain combines TRBV29-1 with TRBJ1-2; TRBD1 agrees at 10 bases. With V trimmed by 7 bases and J by 6 bases, 5 bases remained unmatched. The length of the CDR3 is 12 residues. Germline-derived CDR1 and CDR2 are SQVTM and ANQGSEA. The CDR3 protein is CSGGTGEHGYTF. In DNA, the CDR3 is TGCAGCGGGGGGACAGGGGAGCATGGCTACACCTTC.